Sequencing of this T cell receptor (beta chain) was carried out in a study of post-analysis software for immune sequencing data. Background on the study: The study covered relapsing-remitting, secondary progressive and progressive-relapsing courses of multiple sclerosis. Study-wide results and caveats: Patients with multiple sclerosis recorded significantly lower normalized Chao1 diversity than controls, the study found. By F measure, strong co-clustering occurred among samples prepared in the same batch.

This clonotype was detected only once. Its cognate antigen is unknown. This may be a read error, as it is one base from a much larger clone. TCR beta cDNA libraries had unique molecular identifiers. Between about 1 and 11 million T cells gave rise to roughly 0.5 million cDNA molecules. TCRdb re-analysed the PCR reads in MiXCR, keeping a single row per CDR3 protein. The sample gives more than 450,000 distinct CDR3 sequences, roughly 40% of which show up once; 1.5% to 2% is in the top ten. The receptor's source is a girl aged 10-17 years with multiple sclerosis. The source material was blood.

The CDR3 coding sequence is TGTGCCAGCAGCTTGGGACAGATTTACGAGCAGTTCTTC. It yields the protein CASSLGQIYEQFF. The V call is TRBV11-2, the J call TRBJ2-1; 7 bases are shared with TRBD1. Trimming cost V 3 bases and J 10 bases; bases outside gene matches: 6. The germline gives CDR1 SGHAT, CDR2 FQNNGV. The CDR3 has 13 amino acids.